This T cell receptor beta chain was identified during a study of blood T cell repertoires in COVID-19 (dated by TCRdb to about 2020). In terms of the full investigation: Samples from collaborators originated in the United States, Italy and Spain and spanned both the acute and convalescent phases of COVID-19. A freely available public database, intended as a resource for researchers studying the immune response to SARS-CoV-2, is where the repertoires were released. Sample metadata almost always included a de-identified subject ID, COVID-19 status, age in years and sex. Samples came from the ongoing ImmuneRACE study (first 160 participants) plus 1,254 subjects from 6 global collaborators. Subjects who had been exposed to COVID-19, were actively infected with it, or had recovered from it provided the deeply sampled blood TCRbeta repertoires that made up the dataset. The material from the prospective study consisted of cDNA or gDNA derived from T cells, B-cell-depleted T cells, or PBMCs. Where HLA class I and class II types were available, the types were taken from metadata supplied by the sample provider, not from assay-based typing. Beyond this particular receptor, the publication reports: Clinical and demographic metadata were provided uncurated, with the amount varying by source and participant.

This clone was counted only a few times. The antigen it binds to is not known. No base quality information exists; no much larger clone differs at one position. Whole blood was collected in K2EDTA tubes by collaborating institutions according to the institutions' own protocols. For TCRbeta analysis, collaborators shipped samples as frozen whole blood, isolated PBMCs, or DNA extracted from either of those sample types. The CDR3 covers 11 residues, taking in both the cysteine and the phenylalanine. CDR3 DNA is the only sequence kept; it has 33 bases, read in frame from the first base. TCRbeta CDR3 regions were amplified from genomic DNA by means of the immunoSEQ Assay, a bias-controlled multiplex PCR. The authors' analysis ran thus. The number of nucleated cells in each sample was estimated from the amplification of reference gene primers within the assay. To quantify the absolute abundance of each unique TCRbeta CDR3 rearrangement, sequence reads were collapsed and filtered. For each sample, productive Simpson clonality was calculated as the square root of Simpson's diversity index across productive rearrangements. Not all clones reach the TCRdb copy of this immuneACCESS table, which keeps in-frame sequences only. Checked studies attribute under half of the gap to unresolved V genes and leave the rest unexplained. V and J calls plus clone size are reproduced from that table; the DNA served to infer D and trimming. The sample includes about 120,000 clones, with roughly 85% observed a single time. The top ten clonotypes cover 27% of the sample.

The sample comprised peripheral blood. This receptor was identified in a woman aged 80 or over with acute or convalescent COVID-19. The receptor chain draws on TRBV21-1 and TRBJ1-6. TRBV21-1 represents a pseudogene. The DNA sequence is given as TGTGCCAGCCGGGTGACTTCACCCCTCCACTTT. Its coded protein is CASRVTSPLHF.